Below are 32 T cell receptor beta chains sequenced from a single sample in a study of cytomegalovirus exposure and HLA in healthy donors. Use of 60 Vbeta and 13 Jbeta primers characterized the PCR. Data came from immunoSEQ multiplex PCR; TCRdb stores just in-frame clones and leaves some out. The data show fewer than 150,000 clones, with around three quarters seen just once and around 5% held by the top ten. Material: PBMCs. These receptors came from a man aged 25-45 years in good health.

The chain employs TRBV5-1 and TRBJ2-1; 8 bases are a match to TRBD2. There are 14 residues in the CDR3. CDR1 SGHRS and CDR2 YFSETQ come from the germline V gene. V was pared by 2 bases and J by 6 bases, with 4 bases of the junction left unmatched. CDR3 amino acids: CASSFQSGSNEQFF. CDR3 DNA sequence: TGCGCCAGCAGCTTTCAAAGCGGGAGCAATGAGCAGTTCTTC. The full variable domain, with the rest looked up from reference TRBV5-1 and TRBJ2-1, is KAGVTQTPRYLIKTRGQQVTLSCSPISGHRSVSWYQQTPGQGLQFLFEYFSETQRNKGNFPGRFSGRQFSNSRSEMNVSTLELGDSALYLCASSFQSGSNEQFFGPGTRLTVL.

The chain uses TRBV19 and TRBJ2-5; 9 bases fit TRBD1. Germline V gene lookup returns CDR1 LNHDA and CDR2 SQIVND (reference sequence). The CDR3 has 15 amino acids. J lost 5 bases, V lost 2 bases, and 6 bases had no gene match. The CDR3 nucleotides are TGTGCCAGTAGTATATCAACAGGGGGCCGGGAGACCCAGTACTTC. Translating it yields CASSISTGGRETQYF. The full variable domain, with the rest looked up from reference TRBV19 and TRBJ2-5, is DGGITQSPKYLFRKEGQNVTLSCEQNLNHDAMYWYRQDPGQGLRLIYYSQIVNDFQKGDIAEGYSVSREKKESFPLTVTSAQKNPTAFYLCASSISTGGRETQYFGPGTRLLVL.

The V gene is TRBV5-6, the J gene TRBJ2-5, with 7 bases lining up with TRBD2. This CDR3 is built from 18 residues. With 1 base clipped from V and 1 base from J, the junction kept 13 bases outside the gene matches. Germline assignment: CDR1 SGHDT and CDR2 YYEEEE. The DNA of the CDR3 is TGTGCCAGCAGCTTGTTTGCGGGAGTTGTACCGCGCCAAGAGACCCAGTACTTC. Translation gives CASSLFAGVVPRQETQYF.

The chain carries TRBV30 and TRBJ1-2; TRBD1 aligns across 12 bases. Per the germline V gene, CDR1 is GTSNPN and CDR2 is SVGIG (reference sequence). V lost 2 bases to trimming and J lost 8 bases; unmatched junction nucleotides: 9. The CDR3 sequence is 15 residues long. CDR3 amino acids: CAWSQTGTGGAGYTF. The CDR3 DNA sequence: TGTGCCTGGAGTCAAACCGGGACAGGGGGCGCGGGCTACACCTTC.

The J gene is TRBJ2-7, the V gene TRBV6-1; 8 bases line up with TRBD2. Germline CDR1 reads MNHNS; CDR2 reads SASEGT. Unmatched junction bases numbered 6, after V lost 7 bases and J lost 7 bases. The CDR3 spans 12 residues. The chain's CDR3 is CASTGLAKEQYF. The DNA of the CDR3 is TGTGCCAGCACTGGACTAGCTAAAGAGCAGTACTTC.

The V and J genes are TRBV21-1 and TRBJ2-7; TRBD2 is taken as the D call from the table, unchecked against the DNA. TRBV21-1 is given as a pseudogene. This CDR3 has 15 amino acids. DNA for the CDR3: TGTGCCAGCAGCCTCAAAACTAGCGGGGACTACGAGCAGTACTTC. This codes for CASSLKTSGDYEQYF.

The genes are TRBV13 and TRBJ2-1; tentatively, D is TRBD1 (7 bases). The CDR3 has 18 amino acids. Germline CDR1 reads PRHDT; CDR2 reads FYEKMQ (reference sequence). The V end was cut by 0 bases, the J end by 5 bases, with 20 bases between. DNA for the CDR3: TGTGCCAGCAGCTTAGGTCCGACAGGGCGCGGACTACACAATGAGCAGTTCTTC. This encodes CASSLGPTGRGLHNEQFF.

Comment on this clone: The junction departs from germline at one end; a sequencing error may be responsible. The chain links TRBV7-9 to TRBJ2-7, with 11 nucleotides matching TRBD2. CDR1 and CDR2 (germline): SEHNR, FQNEAQ (reference sequence). There are 15 residues in the CDR3. CDR3 residues: CASRERGTSGYERYF. Here the CDR3 DNA reads TGTGCCAGCAGAGAGCGAGGGACTAGCGGTTACGAGCGGTACTTC.

J is TRBJ1-3 and V is TRBV19; tentatively, D is TRBD1 (6 bases). The CDR3 has 14 residues. Deletions cut 3 bases from V and 14 bases from J, with 20 bases between. Germline V gene lookup returns CDR1 LNHDA and CDR2 SQIVND (reference sequence). The CDR3 DNA reads as TGTGCCAGTAGTATTGACAGGACCAACAGAGGCTTATATTTT. Amino acid sequence: CASSIDRTNRGLYF.

V and J are TRBV5-1 and TRBJ1-1; TRBD1 matches 7 bases. The CDR3 sequence is 15 residues long. V lost 0 bases to trimming and J lost 4 bases; unmatched junction nucleotides: 6. Germline V gene sequence: CDR1 SGHRS, CDR2 YFSETQ. The CDR3 loop reads CASSLGATGATEAFF. CDR3 DNA: TGCGCCAGCAGCTTGGGGGCTACAGGGGCCACTGAAGCTTTCTTT.

The chain is built from TRBV6-5 and TRBJ2-3, with a possible D match to TRBD1 (5 bases). Germline-derived CDR1 and CDR2 are MNHEY and SVGAGI. V lost 0 bases and J 0 bases, leaving 7 bases between the germline ends. This CDR3 region has 15 residues. The CDR3 region is CASSYSGPSTDTQYF. The CDR3 bases are TGTGCCAGCAGTTACTCGGGGCCAAGCACAGATACGCAGTATTTT.

CDR3 sequence (DNA): TGTGCCAGCAGACGGGACAGGAGACCAAATGGCTACACCTTC. This encodes CASRRDRRPNGYTF. The V and J genes are TRBV6-5 and TRBJ1-2; 8 bases line up with TRBD1. V lost 6 bases and J lost 6; bases outside the gene matches: 9. Germline V gene data show CDR1 as MNHEY and CDR2 as SVGAGI. The CDR3 is made up of 14 amino acids.

This clone was recorded a few times. Here the CDR3 DNA reads TGCGCCAGCAGTCAGCGGGAGGGCCGCTACAATGAGCAGTTCTTC. This sequence encodes CASSQREGRYNEQFF. The chain couples TRBV10-2 to TRBJ2-1, with 10 bases lining up with TRBD2. V lost 5 bases and J lost 3; bases outside the gene matches: 4. Per the germline V gene, CDR1 is WSHSY and CDR2 is SAAADI. The CDR3 has 15 residues.

The CDR3 region is CASSPIQGGAYEQYF. The DNA for the CDR3 is TGCGCCAGCAGCCCAATACAGGGGGGTGCTTACGAGCAGTACTTC. The rearrangement uses TRBV4-3 and TRBJ2-7; 8 nucleotides line up with TRBD1. Germline CDR1 is LGHNA and CDR2 is YSLEER. The V segment lost 4 bases and the J segment 4 bases; nucleotides outside the gene matches: 9. The CDR3 is 15 amino acids.

This clone occurred a few times. Here the CDR3 DNA reads TGTGCCAGCAGCTTTGGGTCGGGATGGGATGAGCAGTTCTTC. Its translation: CASSFGSGWDEQFF. This chain connects TRBV5-5 to TRBJ2-1; weak D call: TRBD2 (5 bases). The V and J ends lost 2 bases and 8 bases respectively, with 14 bases between them. The CDR3 runs to 14 residues. Germline V CDR1 and CDR2: SGHKS, YYEKEE (reference sequence).

The chain recombines TRBV7-9 with TRBJ2-1; maybe TRBD2 (5 bases). Germline V gene lookup returns CDR1 SEHNR and CDR2 FQNEAQ (reference sequence). The CDR3 runs to 14 residues. V lost 5 bases to trimming and J lost 0 bases, with 8 bases between them. This CDR3 is CASSGESSYNEQFF. As DNA, the CDR3 is TGTGCCAGCAGCGGGGAGAGCTCCTACAATGAGCAGTTCTTC.

CDR3 DNA: TGCGCCAGCAGCCGGGAGAGGTACTACGAGCAGTACTTC. This translates into CASSRERYYEQYF. The chain links TRBV4-3 to TRBJ2-7; tentative D call: TRBD2 (5 bases). V was cut by 4 bases and J by 3 bases, with 10 bases left in between. Looked up from germline, CDR1 is LGHNA and CDR2 is YSLEER. The CDR3 runs 13 residues.

V gene TRBV30 combines with J gene TRBJ2-7, with TRBD2 identical over 10 bases. The trim removed 3 bases at V and 4 bases at J, leaving 21 bases unmatched. This CDR3 contains 19 residues. Germline CDR1 and CDR2: GTSNPN and SVGIG (reference sequence). CDR3 sequence reads: CAWRDRRFNPSGGLYEQYF. DNA of the CDR3: TGTGCCTGGAGAGACCGTAGGTTCAACCCTAGCGGGGGATTATACGAGCAGTACTTC.

The V and J genes are TRBV5-4 and TRBJ2-7; no clear D gene. Trimming cost V 4 bases and J 5 bases, with 13 bases left between them. The V gene's germline CDR1 is SGHNT and CDR2 YYREEE (reference sequence). CDR3 length equals 13 residues. The CDR3 loop is CASSPSFIDEQYF. The CDR3 coding sequence is TGTGCCAGCAGCCCGAGCTTTATCGACGAGCAGTACTTC.

The chain combines TRBV18 with TRBJ2-4; a weak D match, TRBD1 (5 bases). CDR1 is KGHSH, CDR2 LQKENI, per germline. Trimming pared 3 bases from V and 0 bases from J, leaving 18 bases between. The length of the CDR3 is 18 residues. CDR3 amino acids: CASSPRTPNPLAKNIQYF. The CDR3 DNA reads TGTGCCAGCTCACCCCGGACACCTAACCCCCTAGCCAAAAACATTCAGTACTTC. Complete variable domain (other parts from reference TRBV18 and TRBJ2-4): NAGVMQNPRHLVRRRGQEARLRCSPMKGHSHVYWYRQLPEEGLKFMVYLQKENIIDESGMPKERFSAEFPKEGPSILRIQQVVRGDSAAYFCASSPRTPNPLAKNIQYFGAGTRLSVL.

This chain connects TRBV19 to TRBJ2-1; 7 bases line up with TRBD1. V was pared by 4 bases and J by 6 bases, with 6 bases of the junction left unmatched. The CDR3 is 14 residues long. Germline assignment: CDR1 LNHDA and CDR2 SQIVND (reference sequence). CDR3 region: CASSKRQGVNEQFF. The DNA of the CDR3 is TGTGCCAGTAGTAAGCGACAGGGTGTCAATGAGCAGTTCTTC.

The chain has TRBV2 and TRBJ2-2; perhaps TRBD2 as D (5 bases). Germline CDR1 is SNHLY and CDR2 is FYNNEI. The CDR3 extends over 13 amino acids. V was clipped by 7 bases and J by 4 bases, with 10 bases between them. The CDR3 DNA follows: TGTGCCAGCATCAGACGGGGCACCGGGGAGCTGTTTTTT. As protein: CASIRRGTGELFF.

About this clone itself: The same CDR3 arises from other DNA sequences in this sample as well. The rearrangement uses TRBV6-1 and TRBJ2-3; 10 bases line up with TRBD1. The germline CDR1 and CDR2 sequences are MNHNS and SASEGT. V was pared by 4 bases and J by 8 bases, with 12 bases of the junction left unmatched. The CDR3 has 16 amino acids. The CDR3 DNA sequence: TGTGCCAGCAGTGGACAGGGGGCCGCCCCCCTTGGTACGCAGTATTTT. This gives the protein CASSGQGAAPLGTQYF.

This clone showed up just once. Additional DNA sequences in this sample encode the identical CDR3. This rearrangement joins TRBV23-1 to TRBJ1-5; weak D call: TRBD1 (6 bases). TRBV23-1 is flagged as an ORF with uncertain function. Trimming took off 5 bases at V and 6 bases at J, with 20 bases between the two ends. This CDR3 has 16 residues. CDR3 protein: CASSLTTQGKGQPQHF. Here the CDR3 DNA reads TGCGCCAGCAGTTTGACAACACAGGGAAAGGGTCAGCCCCAGCATTTT.

The chain is built from TRBV19 and TRBJ1-2, with D perhaps matching TRBD1 (5 bases). V was pared by 4 bases and J by 2 bases, with 8 bases between. This CDR3 region has 13 residues. Germline V gene data show CDR1 as LNHDA and CDR2 as SQIVND (reference sequence). The CDR3 DNA reads TGTGCCAGTAGTAGTCAGGGCAACTATGGCTACACCTTC. This gives the protein CASSSQGNYGYTF. Using reference TRBV19 and TRBJ1-2 for the parts outside the CDR3, the full variable domain is DGGITQSPKYLFRKEGQNVTLSCEQNLNHDAMYWYRQDPGQGLRLIYYSQIVNDFQKGDIAEGYSVSREKKESFPLTVTSAQKNPTAFYLCASSSQGNYGYTFGSGTRLTVV.

The V gene is TRBV6-6, the J gene TRBJ2-7; the match to TRBD2 covers 11 bases. V was pared by 6 bases and J by 4 bases, with 11 bases of the junction left unmatched. The germline V gene has CDR1 MNHNY and CDR2 SVGAGI (reference sequence). This CDR3 is 16 amino acids long. In DNA form, the CDR3 reads TGTGCCAGCAGCCCGTGGGGAACTAGCGGGAGTTACGAGCAGTACTTC. Protein sequence: CASSPWGTSGSYEQYF.

The chain carries TRBV7-9 and TRBJ2-5; 8 bases line up with TRBD2. Germline values: CDR1 SEHNR, CDR2 FQNEAQ (reference sequence). V gave up 4 bases and J gave up 4 bases; unmatched junction bases: 11. The CDR3 loop spans 16 amino acids. The CDR3 loop is CASSSSPGGVAETQYF. The CDR3 nucleotides are TGTGCCAGCAGCTCTAGCCCGGGGGGGGTTGCAGAGACCCAGTACTTC.

V and J are TRBV7-9 and TRBJ1-5; D gene uncertain. The CDR3 has 12 residues. The germline gives CDR1 SEHNR, CDR2 FQNEAQ (reference sequence). The ends were cut back, 8 bases at V and 2 bases at J, with 7 bases in the middle. The CDR3: CASGQGNQPQHF. The CDR3 DNA follows: TGTGCCAGCGGGCAGGGCAATCAGCCCCAGCATTTT.

J is TRBJ2-5 and V is TRBV18; D is perhaps TRBD1 (6 bases). The germline V and J ends were trimmed by 5 bases and 2 bases, with 9 bases remaining between them. Germline CDR1 reads KGHSH; CDR2 reads LQKENI. The CDR3 length is 13 residues. The DNA of the CDR3 is TGTGCCAGCTCAGGGACACTTCAAGAGACCCAGTACTTC. This gives the protein CASSGTLQETQYF.

The rearrangement uses TRBV6-5 and TRBJ1-5; TRBD1 agrees at 7 bases. Germline V gene sequence: CDR1 MNHEY, CDR2 SVGAGI. V lost 1 base, J lost 2 bases, and 5 bases stayed unmatched. The CDR3 is 16 amino acids. The CDR3: CASSYYQGGGNQPQHF. CDR3 bases: TGTGCCAGCAGTTACTATCAGGGGGGTGGCAATCAGCCCCAGCATTTT.

This chain joins TRBV7-9 and TRBJ2-2; D remains unclear. The length of the CDR3 is 17 residues. Germline V CDR1 and CDR2: SEHNR, FQNEAQ (reference sequence). Trimming took off 3 bases at V and 2 bases at J, with 16 bases between the two ends. The CDR3 sequence is CASSFSYQRPNTGELFF. Here the CDR3 DNA reads TGTGCCAGCAGCTTTAGTTATCAGAGGCCTAACACCGGGGAGCTGTTTTTT. Supplemented by reference TRBV7-9 and TRBJ2-2, the full variable domain reads DTGVSQNPRHKITKRGQNVTFRCDPISEHNRLYWYRQTLGQGPEFLTYFQNEAQLEKSRLLSDRFSAERPKGSFSTLEIQRTEQGDSAMYLCASSFSYQRPNTGELFFGEGSRLTVL.

This chain connects TRBV7-6 to TRBJ2-1, with 12 bases fitting TRBD1. The CDR3 has 15 residues. V shed 4 bases and J 10 bases; nucleotides not matched to a gene: 8. The germline CDR1 and CDR2 sequences are SGHVS and FNYEAQ. The CDR3 spells CASSWTGTGGREQFF. In DNA form, the CDR3 reads TGTGCCAGCAGCTGGACCGGGACAGGGGGCCGGGAGCAGTTCTTC.